Below, 17 T cell receptor beta chains from the same sample are listed, as sequenced in a study of T cells in Graves' hyperthyroidism and ophthalmopathy. Amplification yielded TCR beta CDR3 regions, with RNA transcripts as the source. During a first-round RT-PCR of the TCR CDR3, the HTBI primer set was used. TCRdb redid the calling of the multiplex PCR reads with MiXCR, one entry per CDR3 protein. The sample lists around 660,000 distinct CDR3 sequences; approximately 42% were seen once. The sample taken for sequencing was peripheral blood or thyroid tissue (not recorded which). All receptors come from an adult man with Graves' disease, either hyperthyroidism or ophthalmopathy (not recorded which).

With respect to this clonotype: The junction departs from germline at one end; a sequencing error may be responsible. The genes are TRBV7-6 and TRBJ1-3; D is ambiguous. In germline, CDR1 is SGHVS, CDR2 FNYEAQ. The CDR3 is made up of 15 amino acids. In DNA form, the CDR3 reads TGTGCCAGCAGCTTAGCGTTGGGAGGTGGAAGCACCATATATTTT. This gives the protein CASSLALGGGSTIYF. The full variable domain, completed using reference TRBV7-6 and TRBJ1-3, is GAGVSQSPRYKVTKRGQDVALRCDPISGHVSLYWYRQALGQGPEFLTYFNYEAQQDKSGLPNDRFSAERPEGSISTLTIQRTEQRDSAMYRCASSLALGGGSTIYFGEGSWLTVV.

The chain is built from TRBV7-9 and TRBJ2-5, with TRBD1 identical over 7 bases. V was clipped by 6 bases and J by 4 bases; unmatched bases: 5. CDR3 size: 13 residues. Germline V gives CDR1 SEHNR, CDR2 FQNEAQ (reference sequence). The CDR3 DNA follows: TGTGCCAGCAGTACAGGGACAGCAGAGACCCAGTACTTC. This encodes CASSTGTAETQYF.

As concerns this clonotype: One end of the junction fails to match germline, which may point to a read error. This sequence joins TRBV7-2 and TRBJ2-6; D gene ambiguous. Germline V gives CDR1 SGHTA, CDR2 FQGNSA. The CDR3 is 12 residues long. The CDR3 reads CASSQAWNTEAF. The CDR3 coding sequence is TGTGCCAGCAGCCAAGCCTGGAACACTGAAGCTTTC.

The chain combines TRBV3-1 with TRBJ2-5; TRBD2 is a possible D gene (6 bases). Trimming cost V 5 bases and J 2 bases, with 15 bases left between them. Germline CDR1 and CDR2: LGHDT and YNNKEL (reference sequence). CDR3 length equals 15 residues. The CDR3 DNA reads as TGTGCCAGCAGCAAACATACGGGGGATCAAGAGACCCAGTACTTC. Protein product: CASSKHTGDQETQYF.

This clonotype was observed many times. The chain uses TRBV29-1 and TRBJ1-1, with D possibly matching TRBD1 (6 bases). CDR3 length equals 14 residues. V was trimmed by 6 bases and J by 2 bases, leaving 16 bases between them. CDR1 SQVTM and CDR2 ANQGSEA come from the germline V gene. The CDR3 sequence: CSVRTVVTNTEAFF. Here the CDR3 DNA reads TGCAGCGTCCGGACAGTGGTAACAAACACTGAAGCTTTCTTT.

A note on this clonotype: A junction boundary mismatches the germline segment, possibly from a read error. This chain links TRBV20-1 with TRBJ1-2; D uncertain. CDR1 is DFQATT, CDR2 SNEGSKA, per germline (reference sequence). There are 12 residues in the CDR3. CDR3 protein: CSADRRNYGHTF. The CDR3 DNA follows: TGCAGTGCGGACCGACGTAACTATGGCCACACCTTC.

This clonotype was recorded a few times. This sequence joins TRBV2 and TRBJ1-1, with unresolved D. Germline lookup yields CDR1 SNHLY and CDR2 FYNNEI. V was pared by 3 bases and J by 3 bases, with 5 bases between. The CDR3 contains 12 residues. The CDR3 DNA follows: TGTGCCAGCAGTGACTATTACACTGAAGCTTTCTTT. It translates to CASSDYYTEAFF.

This clonotype was seen ten or more times. The rearrangement links TRBV2 to TRBJ1-4, with 11 bases fitting TRBD1. After removal of 7 bases from V and 6 bases from J, the junction contained 7 bases not matched to a gene. Per germline, CDR1 SNHLY and CDR2 FYNNEI. CDR3 length: 15 residues. As DNA, the CDR3 is TGTGCCAGCAACCGGGACAGGGGGGAGTATGAAAAACTGTTTTTT. Translated, it gives CASNRDRGEYEKLFF.

This rearrangement joins TRBV19 to TRBJ1-2; no reliable D call. The CDR3 runs to 14 residues. The V and J ends lost 4 bases and 6 bases respectively, with 15 bases between them. Looked up from germline, CDR1 is LNHDA and CDR2 is SQIVND (reference sequence). As DNA, the CDR3 is TGTGCCAGTAGTACCGGCTCCGGAGTCGATGGCTACACCTTC. It yields the protein CASSTGSGVDGYTF.

This clonotype has more than one count but fewer than ten. V gene TRBV7-8 combines with J gene TRBJ1-3, with D perhaps TRBD1 (6 bases). V lost 2 bases to trimming and J lost 1 base, with 15 bases between them. The CDR3 is 17 residues long. The germline gives CDR1 SGHVS, CDR2 FQNEAQ. In DNA, the CDR3 is TGTGCCAGCAGCTTAAAGTGGGGGGCCCAGTCTGGAAACACCATATATTTT. This encodes CASSLKWGAQSGNTIYF.

The CDR3 DNA is TGTGCCAGCAGTTTACAGGGGGGCAATCAGTACTTC. It encodes CASSLQGGNQYF. The chain is built from TRBV12-3 or TRBV12-4 and TRBJ2-5; possible D gene TRBD1, 7 bases. Between the trimmed V and J ends, which lost 2 bases and 11 bases, there was a span of 12 bases. CDR3 length: 12 amino acids.

The chain employs TRBV7-9 and TRBJ1-1; D possibly corresponds to TRBD1 (5 bases). Germline assignment: CDR1 SEHNR and CDR2 FQNEAQ (reference sequence). This CDR3 is 13 amino acids long. The V end lost 3 bases, the J end lost 8 bases, and 13 bases lay between the germline ends. CDR3 nucleotide sequence: TGTGCCAGCAGCTTGCTCGGACGGGGCGAAGCTTTCTTT. It translates to CASSLLGRGEAFF.

Only one count was recorded for this clonotype. The chain links TRBV29-1 to TRBJ1-2; TRBD1 aligns across 8 bases. CDR1 SQVTM and CDR2 ANQGSEA come from the germline V gene. The junction had 7 bases not matched to a gene; V was cut back by 8 bases and J by 8 bases. This CDR3 has 11 amino acids. The CDR3 spells CSLDRGGGYTF. The CDR3 nucleotides are TGCAGCCTCGACAGGGGTGGAGGCTACACCTTC.

About this clonotype itself: One junction end disagrees with the germline gene, perhaps due to a read error. The J gene is TRBJ2-2, the V gene TRBV4-1, with a possible D match to TRBD2 (6 bases). Germline loops: CDR1 MGHRA, CDR2 YSYEKL. This CDR3 has 14 amino acids. The CDR3 sequence: CASSPGLGTWELFF. The DNA for the CDR3 is TGCGCCAGCAGCCCGGGACTCGGCACCTGGGAGCTGTTTTTT.

The chain employs TRBV20-1 and TRBJ2-7; TRBD2 agrees at 10 bases. The CDR3 runs to 14 residues. The V segment lost 6 bases and the J segment 0 bases; nucleotides outside the gene matches: 5. CDR1 and CDR2 (germline): DFQATT, SNEGSKA (reference sequence). CDR3 nucleotide sequence: TGCAGTGCCAGCTCTAGCGGGAGCTCCTACGAGCAGTACTTC. This translates into CSASSSGSSYEQYF.

This clonotype came up many times. The chain is built from TRBV2 and TRBJ1-2; possibly TRBD1 for D (5 bases). The V gene's germline CDR1 is SNHLY and CDR2 FYNNEI. Trimming shortened V by 8 bases and J by 4 bases, and 14 bases separated the two germline ends. The CDR3 loop spans 13 amino acids. This CDR3 reads CASHTRRGYGYTF. CDR3 nucleotides: TGTGCCAGCCACACCCGGAGGGGCTATGGCTACACCTTC. Full variable domain (missing parts from reference TRBV2 and TRBJ1-2): EPEVTQTPSHQVTQMGQEVILRCVPISNHLYFYWYRQILGQKVEFLVSFYNNEISEKSEIFDDQFSVERPDGSNFTLKIRSTKLEDSAMYFCASHTRRGYGYTFGSGTRLTVV.

The chain has TRBV4-2 and TRBJ1-2; no reliable D call. The V and J ends lost 1 base and 1 base respectively, with 7 bases between them. The CDR3 covers 14 residues. Per germline, CDR1 LGHNA and CDR2 YNFKEQ. The CDR3 protein is CASSQGEVNYGYTF. CDR3 DNA sequence: TGTGCCAGCAGCCAAGGGGAGGTTAACTATGGCTACACCTTC.